Reported below is one TCR beta chain. As originally analysed: Amplification of reference gene primers was used by the study to estimate nucleated cell counts. TCRdb's table, derived via immunoSEQ multiplex PCR, lists solely in-frame clones and lacks some. D and trimming were read from the DNA, whereas the V and J calls and clone size are those reported in that table. Seen here are over 200,000 clones, about 90% observed once, and the top ten hold 1% to 1.5%. This specimen belongs to a study of blood T cell repertoires in COVID-19. The overall study: Spain, Italy and the United States supplied samples that represented acute and convalescent COVID-19. PBMCs, B-cell-depleted T cells, or T cells were the source of the cDNA or gDNA that made up the material.

The CDR3 length is 15 residues. Germline V CDR1 and CDR2: SEHNR, FQNEAQ (reference sequence). V lost 2 bases, J lost 7 bases, and 7 bases stayed unmatched. This clonotype originated in a man younger than 45 with acute or convalescent COVID-19. The chain combines TRBV7-9 with TRBJ1-4; TRBD1 aligns across 7 bases. Sample: peripheral blood. The CDR3 coding sequence is TGTGCCAGCAGCTTACCGCGGGACAGAGGTGAAAAACTGTTTTTT. Encoded protein: CASSLPRDRGEKLFF.